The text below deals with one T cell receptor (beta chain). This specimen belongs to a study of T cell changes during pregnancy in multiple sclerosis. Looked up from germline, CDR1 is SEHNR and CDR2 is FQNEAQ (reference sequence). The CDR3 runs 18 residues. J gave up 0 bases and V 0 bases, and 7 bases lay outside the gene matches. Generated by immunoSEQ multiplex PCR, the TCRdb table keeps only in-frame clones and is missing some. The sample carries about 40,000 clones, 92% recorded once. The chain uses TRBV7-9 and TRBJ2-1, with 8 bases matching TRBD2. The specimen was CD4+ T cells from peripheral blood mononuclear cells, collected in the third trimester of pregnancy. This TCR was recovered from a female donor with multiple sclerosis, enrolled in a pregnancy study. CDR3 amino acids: CASSLAETSGSSYNEQFF. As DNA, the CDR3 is TGTGCCAGCAGCTTAGCGGAAACTAGCGGCAGCTCCTACAATGAGCAGTTCTTC.